This TCR beta chain was sequenced during a study of blood T cell repertoires in COVID-19. Study context: PBMCs, B-cell-depleted T cells, or T cells provided the cDNA or gDNA that made up the material.

Cohort assignment relied on participant-reported clinical history. In the original workflow: How many nucleated cells were present was estimated from reference gene primer amplification. Generated by immunoSEQ multiplex PCR, the TCRdb table keeps only in-frame clones and is missing some. The V and J calls and clone size were taken over from that table, and D and trimming were inferred from the DNA. Of 150,000 to 170,000 clones listed, about 81% are singletons. CDR1 is SGHTS and CDR2 is YDEGEE in the germline V gene. The V end lost 4 bases, the J end lost 3 bases, and 19 bases lay between the germline ends. The CDR3 extends over 16 amino acids.

Sample: PBMCs or T cells enriched from blood (not recorded which). The receptor was derived from a man aged 50-60 years who had recovered from COVID-19. This sequence joins TRBV5-8 and TRBJ2-5; possibly TRBD2 for D (7 bases). For the CDR3, the DNA is TGTGCCAGCAGCAAAGCCTGGGGGGGGCTTGAAGAGACCCAGTACTTC. Its protein product is CASSKAWGGLEETQYF.